One and the same sample provided the 8 T cell receptor beta chains below, sequenced in a study of blood T cell repertoires in COVID-19. The repertoire was sequenced with immunoSEQ multiplex PCR; TCRdb's copy has only in-frame clones and lacks some. The sample holds 48,000 or so clones, around 85% seen once. Sequencing input: peripheral blood. The source of these receptors is a woman aged 55-69 years with acute or convalescent COVID-19.

The V and J genes are TRBV6-5 and TRBJ2-5; TRBD1 aligns across 8 bases. The CDR3 runs 15 residues. Germline CDR1 reads MNHEY; CDR2 reads SVGAGI. V lost 5 bases and J lost 10; bases outside the gene matches: 15. The chain's CDR3 is CASSNRQGSLGGQYF. In DNA, the CDR3 is TGTGCCAGCAGTAATAGACAGGGGTCTTTGGGTGGCCAGTACTTC.

In the case of this clone: Its ends do not fully match the called genes, so a read error is possible. The chain joins TRBV6-6 to TRBJ1-5, with a tentative D call TRBD1 (6 bases). This CDR3 is built from 15 residues. Germline V gene data show CDR1 as MNHNY and CDR2 as SVGAGI (reference sequence). CDR3 protein: CASNYRTADNQPQHF. CDR3 coding DNA: TGTGCCAGCAATTACAGGACAGCGGACAATCAGCCCCAGCATTTT.

A single count supports this clone. The chain is built from TRBV30 and TRBJ2-4, with D possibly TRBD1 on 5 matching bases. The germline V gene encodes CDR1 GTSNPN and CDR2 SVGIG (reference sequence). Trimming took 0 bases from V and 6 from J, leaving 12 bases between them. This CDR3 contains 14 residues. The CDR3 region is CAWSVDRASNIQYF. The CDR3 DNA sequence: TGTGCCTGGAGTGTAGACAGAGCCTCAAACATTCAGTACTTC.

The chain recombines TRBV2 with TRBJ1-1; the D is unclear. Germline V gene data show CDR1 as SNHLY and CDR2 as FYNNEI. V was trimmed by 4 bases and J by 2 bases, leaving 8 bases between them. The CDR3 runs 13 residues. CDR3 region: CASSVEANTEAFF. As DNA, the CDR3 is TGTGCCAGCAGTGTAGAGGCTAACACTGAAGCTTTCTTT. Full variable domain (remainder filled in from reference TRBV2 and TRBJ1-1): EPEVTQTPSHQVTQMGQEVILRCVPISNHLYFYWYRQILGQKVEFLVSFYNNEISEKSEIFDDQFSVERPDGSNFTLKIRSTKLEDSAMYFCASSVEANTEAFFGQGTRLTVV.

The chain carries TRBV19 and TRBJ2-1; 12 nucleotides match TRBD1. The germline gives CDR1 LNHDA, CDR2 SQIVND (reference sequence). This CDR3 region has 17 residues. The V gene end was trimmed by 8 bases and the J gene end by 14 bases; junction bases not matched to a gene: 22. The CDR3: CASDPGQGARRSPGEFF. CDR3 nucleotides: TGTGCCAGTGATCCGGGACAGGGGGCCCGCAGAAGTCCGGGGGAGTTCTTC.

This clone appeared a few times. The V and J genes are TRBV28 and TRBJ1-5, with 9 bases matching TRBD1. Germline lookup yields CDR1 MDHEN and CDR2 SYDVKM. The V and J ends lost 3 bases and 7 bases, in that order; junction bases with no gene match: 4. This CDR3 has 14 amino acids. For the CDR3, the DNA is TGTGCCAGCAGTTTGACAGGGGGAAGACAGCCCCAGCATTTT. Protein product: CASSLTGGRQPQHF.

A remark on this clone: Other DNA variants within this sample encode the same CDR3. The chain recombines TRBV9 with TRBJ1-2, with TRBD1 matching 7 bases. V gave up 0 bases and J gave up 2 bases; unmatched junction bases: 1. The V gene's germline CDR1 is SGDLS and CDR2 YYNGEE. The CDR3 runs to 14 residues. The CDR3 coding sequence is TGTGCCAGCAGCGTAGGACAGGGCAACTATGGCTACACCTTC. Protein: CASSVGQGNYGYTF.

The chain uses TRBV29-1 and TRBJ1-1, with D possibly TRBD1 on 5 matching bases. The CDR3 covers 14 residues. CDR1 and CDR2 from the germline V gene are SQVTM and ANQGSEA. V shed 4 bases and J shed 2 bases, with 14 bases lying between them. The CDR3 nucleotides read TGCAGCGTTGGCCAGGGCAGACTTAACACTGAAGCTTTCTTT. Its protein product is CSVGQGRLNTEAFF. The full variable domain, completed using reference TRBV29-1 and TRBJ1-1, is SAVISQKPSRDICQRGTSLTIQCQVDSQVTMMFWYRQQPGQSLTLIATANQGSEATYESGFVIDKFPISRPNLTFSTLTVSNMSPEDSSIYLCSVGQGRLNTEAFFGQGTRLTVV.